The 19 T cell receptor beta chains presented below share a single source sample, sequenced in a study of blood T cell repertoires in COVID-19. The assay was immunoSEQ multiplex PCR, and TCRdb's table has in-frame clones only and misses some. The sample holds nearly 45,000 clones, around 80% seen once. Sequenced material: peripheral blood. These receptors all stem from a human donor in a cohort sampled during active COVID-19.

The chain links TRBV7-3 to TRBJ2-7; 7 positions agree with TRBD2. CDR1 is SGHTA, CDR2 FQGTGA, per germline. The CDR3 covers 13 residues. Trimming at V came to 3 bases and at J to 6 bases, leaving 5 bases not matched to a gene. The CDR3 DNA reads TGTGCCAGCAGCTTTGCGGGAGCAACCGAGCAGTACTTC. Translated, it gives CASSFAGATEQYF.

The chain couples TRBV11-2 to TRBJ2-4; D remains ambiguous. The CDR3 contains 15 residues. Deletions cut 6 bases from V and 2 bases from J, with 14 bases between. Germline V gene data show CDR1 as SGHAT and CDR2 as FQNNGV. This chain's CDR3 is CASRKEATTKNIQYF. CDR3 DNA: TGTGCCAGCAGAAAAGAAGCGACCACCAAAAACATTCAGTACTTC.

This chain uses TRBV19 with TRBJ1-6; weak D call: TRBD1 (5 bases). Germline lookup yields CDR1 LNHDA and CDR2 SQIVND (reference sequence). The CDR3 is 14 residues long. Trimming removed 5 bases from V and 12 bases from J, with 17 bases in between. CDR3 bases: TGTGCCAGTAGTGCCTCAAGGGACGGGGGACCCCTCCACTTT. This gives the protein CASSASRDGGPLHF. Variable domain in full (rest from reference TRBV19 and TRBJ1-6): DGGITQSPKYLFRKEGQNVTLSCEQNLNHDAMYWYRQDPGQGLRLIYYSQIVNDFQKGDIAEGYSVSREKKESFPLTVTSAQKNPTAFYLCASSASRDGGPLHFGNGTRLTVT.

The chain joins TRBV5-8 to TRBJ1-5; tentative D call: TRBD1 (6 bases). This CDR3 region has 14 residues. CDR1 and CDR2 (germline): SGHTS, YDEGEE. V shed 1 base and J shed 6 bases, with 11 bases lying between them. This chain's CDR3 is CASSLTGHGQPQHF. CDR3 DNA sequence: TGTGCCAGCAGCTTGACAGGGCATGGTCAGCCCCAGCATTTT.

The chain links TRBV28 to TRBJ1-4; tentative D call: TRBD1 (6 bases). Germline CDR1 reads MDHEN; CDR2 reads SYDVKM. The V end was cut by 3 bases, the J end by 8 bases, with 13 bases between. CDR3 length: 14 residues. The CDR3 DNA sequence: TGTGCCAGCAGTTTCCGGGGGGCAGGGGAAAAACTGTTTTTT. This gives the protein CASSFRGAGEKLFF.

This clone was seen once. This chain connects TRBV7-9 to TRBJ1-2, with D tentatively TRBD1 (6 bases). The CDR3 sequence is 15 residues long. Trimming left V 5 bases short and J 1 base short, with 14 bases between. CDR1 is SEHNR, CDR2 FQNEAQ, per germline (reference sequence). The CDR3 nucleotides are TGTGCCAGCAGCCCCGGGACAAACTATAACTATGGCTACACCTTC. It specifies CASSPGTNYNYGYTF.

The CDR3 sequence: CASRKGVLLLFF. Written as DNA, the CDR3 is TGTGCCAGCAGAAAAGGGGTTCTATTGTTGTTCTTC. This chain uses TRBV12-3 or TRBV12-4 with TRBJ2-1; a weak D match, TRBD1 (5 bases). The length of the CDR3 is 12 residues. V lost 6 bases to trimming and J lost 15 bases, with 18 bases between them.

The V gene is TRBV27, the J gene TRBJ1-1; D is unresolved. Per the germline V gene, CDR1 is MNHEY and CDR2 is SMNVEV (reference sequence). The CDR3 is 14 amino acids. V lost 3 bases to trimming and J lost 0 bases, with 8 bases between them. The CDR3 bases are TGTGCCAGCAGTTTGCTCAGTATGAACACTGAAGCTTTCTTT. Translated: CASSLLSMNTEAFF.

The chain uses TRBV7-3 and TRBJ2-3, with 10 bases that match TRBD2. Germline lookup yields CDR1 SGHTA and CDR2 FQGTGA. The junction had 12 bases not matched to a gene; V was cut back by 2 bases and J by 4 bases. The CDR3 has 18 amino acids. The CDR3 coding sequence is TGTGCCAGCAGCTTACTCCCGGGCCGCAGCGGGGGGGCAGATACGCAGTATTTT. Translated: CASSLLPGRSGGADTQYF.

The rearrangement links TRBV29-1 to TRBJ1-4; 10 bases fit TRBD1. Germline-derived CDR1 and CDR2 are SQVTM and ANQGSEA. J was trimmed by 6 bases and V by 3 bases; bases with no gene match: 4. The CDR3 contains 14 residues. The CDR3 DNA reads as TGCAGCGTTGAGCCCGGGACAGGGGATGAAAAACTGTTTTTT. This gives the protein CSVEPGTGDEKLFF.

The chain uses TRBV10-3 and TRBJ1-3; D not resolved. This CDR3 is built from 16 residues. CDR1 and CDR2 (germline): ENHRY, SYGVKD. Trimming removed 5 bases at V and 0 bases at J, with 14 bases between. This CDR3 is CAISSTAGSSGNTIYF. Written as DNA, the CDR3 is TGTGCCATCAGTTCGACGGCGGGTTCCTCTGGAAACACCATATATTTT.

The CDR3 loop reads CASSSPRNEKLFF. The DNA of the CDR3 is TGTGCCAGCAGCTCGCCCAGAAATGAAAAACTGTTTTTT. The V call is TRBV13, the J call TRBJ1-4; D is uncertain. From germline, CDR1 is PRHDT and CDR2 FYEKMQ (reference sequence). The CDR3 is 13 residues long. Trimming removed 4 bases at V and 5 bases at J, with 8 bases between.

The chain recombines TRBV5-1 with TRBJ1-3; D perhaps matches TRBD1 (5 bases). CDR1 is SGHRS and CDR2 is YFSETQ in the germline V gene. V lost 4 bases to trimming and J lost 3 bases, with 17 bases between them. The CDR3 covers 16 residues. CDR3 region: CASSRTNMLDGNTIYF. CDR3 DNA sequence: TGCGCCAGCAGCCGGACAAATATGTTGGATGGAAACACCATATATTTT.

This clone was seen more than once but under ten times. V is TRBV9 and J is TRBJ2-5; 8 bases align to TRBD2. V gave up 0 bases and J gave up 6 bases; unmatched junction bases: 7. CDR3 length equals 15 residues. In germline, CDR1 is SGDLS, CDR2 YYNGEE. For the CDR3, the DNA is TGTGCCAGCAGCGTAGCTACGGGGGGGCCGAAGACCCAGTACTTC. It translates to CASSVATGGPKTQYF.

The CDR3 protein is CASSSTGAYGYTF. The CDR3 region has the DNA TGTGCCAGCAGTTCCACAGGGGCCTATGGCTACACCTTC. The V and J genes are TRBV6-5 and TRBJ1-2; 7 nucleotides agree with TRBD1. This CDR3 region has 13 residues. The germline V gene encodes CDR1 MNHEY and CDR2 SVGAGI. The V gene end was trimmed by 4 bases and the J gene end by 4 bases; junction bases not matched to a gene: 3.

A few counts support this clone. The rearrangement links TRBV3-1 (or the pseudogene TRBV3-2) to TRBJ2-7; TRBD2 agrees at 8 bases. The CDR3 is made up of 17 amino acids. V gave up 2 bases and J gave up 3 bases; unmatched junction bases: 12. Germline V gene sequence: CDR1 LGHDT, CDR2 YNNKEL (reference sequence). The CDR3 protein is CASSQRGRGGQSYEQYV. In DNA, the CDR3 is TGTGCCAGCAGCCAAAGGGGACGGGGGGGGCAAAGCTACGAGCAGTACGTC.

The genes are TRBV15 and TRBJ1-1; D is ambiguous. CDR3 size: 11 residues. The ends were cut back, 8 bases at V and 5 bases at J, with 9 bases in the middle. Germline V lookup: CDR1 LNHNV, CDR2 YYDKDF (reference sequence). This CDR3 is CATGGRTEAFF. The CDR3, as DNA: TGTGCCACCGGCGGTAGGACTGAAGCTTTCTTT.

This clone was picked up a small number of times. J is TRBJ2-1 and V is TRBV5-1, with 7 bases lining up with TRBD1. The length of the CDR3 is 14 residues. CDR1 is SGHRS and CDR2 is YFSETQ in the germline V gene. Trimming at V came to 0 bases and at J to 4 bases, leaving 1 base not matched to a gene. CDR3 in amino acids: CASSLGQGYNEQFF. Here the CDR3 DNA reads TGCGCCAGCAGCTTGGGACAGGGTTACAATGAGCAGTTCTTC.

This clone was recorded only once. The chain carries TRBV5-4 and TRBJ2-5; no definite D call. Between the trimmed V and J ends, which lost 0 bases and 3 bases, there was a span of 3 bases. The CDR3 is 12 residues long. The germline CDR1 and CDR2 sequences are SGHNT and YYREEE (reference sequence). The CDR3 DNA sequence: TGTGCCAGCAGCTTGGGAGAAGAGACCCAGTACTTC. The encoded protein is CASSLGEETQYF.